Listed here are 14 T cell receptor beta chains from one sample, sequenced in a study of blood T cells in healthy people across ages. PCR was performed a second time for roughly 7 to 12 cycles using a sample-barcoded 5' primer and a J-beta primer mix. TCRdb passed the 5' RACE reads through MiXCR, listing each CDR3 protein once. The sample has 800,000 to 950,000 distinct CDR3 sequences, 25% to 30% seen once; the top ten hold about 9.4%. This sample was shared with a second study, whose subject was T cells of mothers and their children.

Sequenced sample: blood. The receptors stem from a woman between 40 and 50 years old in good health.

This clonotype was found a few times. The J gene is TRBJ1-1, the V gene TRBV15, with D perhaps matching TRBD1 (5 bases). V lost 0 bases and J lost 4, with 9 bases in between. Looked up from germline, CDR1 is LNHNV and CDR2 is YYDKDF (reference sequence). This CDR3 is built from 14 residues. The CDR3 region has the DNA TGTGCCACCAGCAGAGATTCAAGGGGCACTGAAGCTTTCTTT. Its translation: CATSRDSRGTEAFF.

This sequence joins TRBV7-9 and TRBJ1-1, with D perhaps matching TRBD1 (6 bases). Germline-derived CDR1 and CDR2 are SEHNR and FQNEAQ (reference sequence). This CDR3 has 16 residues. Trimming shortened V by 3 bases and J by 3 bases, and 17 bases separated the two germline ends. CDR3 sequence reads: CASSLVGGKGDTEAFF. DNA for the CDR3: TGTGCCAGCAGCTTGGTCGGGGGAAAGGGGGACACTGAAGCTTTCTTT. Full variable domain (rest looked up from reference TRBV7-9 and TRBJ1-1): DTGVSQNPRHKITKRGQNVTFRCDPISEHNRLYWYRQTLGQGPEFLTYFQNEAQLEKSRLLSDRFSAERPKGSFSTLEIQRTEQGDSAMYLCASSLVGGKGDTEAFFGQGTRLTVV.

The CDR3 DNA sequence: TGTGCCAGCAGCCATGGCACAGGGGTAACCTCTGGGGCCAACGTCCTGACTTTC. Protein sequence: CASSHGTGVTSGANVLTF. The chain recombines TRBV6-1 with TRBJ2-6; 7 bases map to TRBD1. The CDR3 contains 18 residues. Germline V gene lookup returns CDR1 MNHNS and CDR2 SASEGT. V trimming: 6 bases; J trimming: 0 bases; junction bases outside the gene matches: 11.

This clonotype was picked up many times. The CDR3 DNA reads TGTGCCAGCAGACCTACAGGGTCTAATCAGCCCCAGCATTTT. This translates into CASRPTGSNQPQHF. This chain connects TRBV12-3 or TRBV12-4 to TRBJ1-5; D possibly corresponds to TRBD1 (6 bases). This CDR3 spans 14 amino acids. The V end was cut by 6 bases, the J end by 4 bases, with 13 bases between.

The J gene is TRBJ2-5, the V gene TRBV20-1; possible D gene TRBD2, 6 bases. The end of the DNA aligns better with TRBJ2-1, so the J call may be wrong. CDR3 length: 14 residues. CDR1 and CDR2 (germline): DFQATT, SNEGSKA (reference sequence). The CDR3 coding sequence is TGCAGTGCTAGGCCGGCTAGCGAGAGAGAGACCCAGTTCTTC. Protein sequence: CSARPASERETQFF.

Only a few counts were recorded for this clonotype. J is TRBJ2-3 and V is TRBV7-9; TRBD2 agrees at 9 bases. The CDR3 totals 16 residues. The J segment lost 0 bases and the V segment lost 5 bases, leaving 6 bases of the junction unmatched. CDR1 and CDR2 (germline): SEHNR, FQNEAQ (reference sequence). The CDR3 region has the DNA TGTGCCAGCAGCCGAAAGGCGGGGGGGAGCACAGATACGCAGTATTTT. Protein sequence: CASSRKAGGSTDTQYF.

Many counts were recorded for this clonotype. The CDR3 DNA reads TGTGCCAGCAGCCGACAGGGGGCAGGTGAAAAACTGTTTTTT. It is translated as CASSRQGAGEKLFF. The chain employs TRBV7-9 and TRBJ1-4, with TRBD1 identical over 10 bases. Germline V gives CDR1 SEHNR, CDR2 FQNEAQ (reference sequence). Trimming removed 5 bases from V and 7 bases from J; junction bases left unmatched: 4. This CDR3 has 14 residues.

As DNA, the CDR3 is TGCAGCGGGGGGCGCGACCCAGAGACCCAGTACTTC. It codes for CSGGRDPETQYF. The rearrangement uses TRBV20-1 and TRBJ2-5; D possibly corresponds to TRBD2 (7 bases). This CDR3 region has 12 residues. Germline V CDR1 and CDR2: DFQATT, SNEGSKA (reference sequence).

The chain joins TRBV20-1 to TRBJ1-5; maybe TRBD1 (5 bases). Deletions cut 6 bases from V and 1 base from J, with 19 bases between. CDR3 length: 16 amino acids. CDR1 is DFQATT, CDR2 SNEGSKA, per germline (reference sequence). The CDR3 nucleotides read TGCAGTGCCGGGGGGTGGGGAGACGCAAGCAATCAGCCCCAGCATTTT. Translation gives CSAGGWGDASNQPQHF.

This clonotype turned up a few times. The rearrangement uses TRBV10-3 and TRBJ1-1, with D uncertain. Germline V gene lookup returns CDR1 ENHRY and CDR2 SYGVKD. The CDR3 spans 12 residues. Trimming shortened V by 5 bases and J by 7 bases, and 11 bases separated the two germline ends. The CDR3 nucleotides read TGTGCCATCAGTCAGGACGGTTTTGAAGCTTTCTTT. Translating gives CAISQDGFEAFF.

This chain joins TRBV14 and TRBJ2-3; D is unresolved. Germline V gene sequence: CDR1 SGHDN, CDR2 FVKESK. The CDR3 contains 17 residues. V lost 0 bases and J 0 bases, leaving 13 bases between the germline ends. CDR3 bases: TGTGCCAGCAGCCAAGATATTCCAACCACTAGCACAGATACGCAGTATTTT. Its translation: CASSQDIPTTSTDTQYF. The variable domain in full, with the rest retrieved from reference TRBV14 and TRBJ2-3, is EAGVTQFPSHSVIEKGQTVTLRCDPISGHDNLYWYRRVMGKEIKFLLHFVKESKQDESGMPNNRFLAERTGGTYSTLKVQPAELEDSGVYFCASSQDIPTTSTDTQYFGPGTRLTVL.

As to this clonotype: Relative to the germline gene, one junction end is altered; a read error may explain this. The DNA for the CDR3 is TGTGCCGGCAGTGGGCCAGGGGGTGAGCAGTTCTTC. Residues: CAGSGPGGEQFF. This rearrangement joins TRBV7-2 to TRBJ2-1; 7 nucleotides match TRBD1. The CDR3 extends over 12 amino acids. Germline loops: CDR1 SGHTA, CDR2 FQGNSA.

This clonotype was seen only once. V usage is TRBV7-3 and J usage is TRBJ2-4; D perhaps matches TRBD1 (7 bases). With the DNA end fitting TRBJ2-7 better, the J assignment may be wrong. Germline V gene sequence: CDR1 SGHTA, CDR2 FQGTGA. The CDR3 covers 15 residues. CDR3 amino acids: CASSSDRAGFYEQYF. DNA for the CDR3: TGTGCCAGCAGCTCTGACAGGGCGGGATTCTACGAGCAGTACTTC.

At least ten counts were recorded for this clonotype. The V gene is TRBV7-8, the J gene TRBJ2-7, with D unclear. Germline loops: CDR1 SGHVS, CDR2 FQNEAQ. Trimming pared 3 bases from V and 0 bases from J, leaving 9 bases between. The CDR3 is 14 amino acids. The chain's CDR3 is CASSLQWGSYEQYF. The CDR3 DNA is TGTGCCAGCAGCTTGCAGTGGGGCTCCTACGAGCAGTACTTC.